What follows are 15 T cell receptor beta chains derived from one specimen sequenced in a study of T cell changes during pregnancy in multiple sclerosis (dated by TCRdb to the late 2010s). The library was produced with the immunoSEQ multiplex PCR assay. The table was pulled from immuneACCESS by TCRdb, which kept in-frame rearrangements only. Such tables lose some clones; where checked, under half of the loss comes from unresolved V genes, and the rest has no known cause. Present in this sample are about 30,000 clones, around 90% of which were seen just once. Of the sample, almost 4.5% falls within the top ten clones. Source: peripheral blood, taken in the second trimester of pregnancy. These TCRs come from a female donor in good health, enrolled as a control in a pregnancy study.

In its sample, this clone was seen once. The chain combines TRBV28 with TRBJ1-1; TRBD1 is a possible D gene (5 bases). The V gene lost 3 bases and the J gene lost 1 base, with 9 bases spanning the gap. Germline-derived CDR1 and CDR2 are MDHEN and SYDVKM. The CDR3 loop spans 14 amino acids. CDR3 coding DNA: TGTGCCAGCAGTTTGGTACAGGAGAACACTGAAGCTTTCTTT. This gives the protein CASSLVQENTEAFF.

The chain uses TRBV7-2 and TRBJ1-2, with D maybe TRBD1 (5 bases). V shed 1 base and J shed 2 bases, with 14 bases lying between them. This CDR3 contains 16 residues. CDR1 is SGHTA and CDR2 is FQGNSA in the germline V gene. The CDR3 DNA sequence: TGTGCCAGCAGCTTAGAGGACAATAAGGGGAACTATGGCTACACCTTC. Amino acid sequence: CASSLEDNKGNYGYTF.

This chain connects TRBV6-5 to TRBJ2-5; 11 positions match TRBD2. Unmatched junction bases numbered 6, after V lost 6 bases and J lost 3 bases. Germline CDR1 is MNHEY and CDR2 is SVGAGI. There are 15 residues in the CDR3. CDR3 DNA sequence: TGTGCCAGCAGATCCGGGGGACTAGCGGAAGAGACCCAGTACTTC. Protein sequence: CASRSGGLAEETQYF.

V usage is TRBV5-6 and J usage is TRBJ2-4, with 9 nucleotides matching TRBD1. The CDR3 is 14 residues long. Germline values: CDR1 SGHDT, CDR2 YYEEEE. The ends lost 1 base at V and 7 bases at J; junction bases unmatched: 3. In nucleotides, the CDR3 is TGTGCCAGCAGCTTGACAGGGGGCCTTAACATTCAGTACTTC. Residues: CASSLTGGLNIQYF. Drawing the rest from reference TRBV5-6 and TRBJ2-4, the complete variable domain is DAGVTQSPTHLIKTRGQQVTLRCSPKSGHDTVSWYQQALGQGPQFIFQYYEEEERQRGNFPDRFSGHQFPNYSSELNVNALLLGDSALYLCASSLTGGLNIQYFGAGTRLSVL.

CDR3 residues: CASSRAGGKADTQYF. DNA of the CDR3: TGCGCCAGCAGCCGAGCGGGAGGGAAGGCAGATACGCAGTATTTT. The V call is TRBV5-1, the J call TRBJ2-3; 10 bases agree with TRBD2. Germline V gene lookup returns CDR1 SGHRS and CDR2 YFSETQ. With V trimmed by 4 bases and J by 4 bases, 6 bases remained unmatched. This CDR3 contains 15 residues.

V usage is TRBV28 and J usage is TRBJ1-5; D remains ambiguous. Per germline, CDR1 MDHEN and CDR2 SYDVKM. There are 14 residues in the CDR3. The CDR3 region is CASAPARSNQPQHF. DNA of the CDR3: TGTGCGAGTGCCCCGGCTAGAAGTAATCAGCCCCAGCATTTT.

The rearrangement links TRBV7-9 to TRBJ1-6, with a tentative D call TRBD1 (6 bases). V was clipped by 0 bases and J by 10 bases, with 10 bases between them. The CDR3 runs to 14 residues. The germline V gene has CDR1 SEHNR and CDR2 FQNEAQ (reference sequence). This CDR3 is CASSLARGGSPLHF. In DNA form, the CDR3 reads TGTGCCAGCAGCTTAGCCAGGGGAGGGTCACCCCTCCACTTT. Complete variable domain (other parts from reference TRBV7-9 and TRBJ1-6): DTGVSQNPRHKITKRGQNVTFRCDPISEHNRLYWYRQTLGQGPEFLTYFQNEAQLEKSRLLSDRFSAERPKGSFSTLEIQRTEQGDSAMYLCASSLARGGSPLHFGNGTRLTVT.

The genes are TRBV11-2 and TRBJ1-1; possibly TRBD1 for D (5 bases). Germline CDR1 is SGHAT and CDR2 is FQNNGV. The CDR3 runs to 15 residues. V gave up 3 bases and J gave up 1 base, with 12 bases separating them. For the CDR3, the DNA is TGTGCCAGCAGCTTTGAGCGGGGCAGGAACACTGAAGCTTTCTTT. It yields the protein CASSFERGRNTEAFF.

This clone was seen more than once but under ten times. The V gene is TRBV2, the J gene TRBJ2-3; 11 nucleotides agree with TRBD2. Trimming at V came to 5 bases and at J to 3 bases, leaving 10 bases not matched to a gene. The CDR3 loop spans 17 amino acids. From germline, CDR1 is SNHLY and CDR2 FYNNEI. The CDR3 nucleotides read TGTGCCAGCAGTCCGGGACTAGCGGAGCCGGGGACAGATACGCAGTATTTT. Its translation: CASSPGLAEPGTDTQYF.

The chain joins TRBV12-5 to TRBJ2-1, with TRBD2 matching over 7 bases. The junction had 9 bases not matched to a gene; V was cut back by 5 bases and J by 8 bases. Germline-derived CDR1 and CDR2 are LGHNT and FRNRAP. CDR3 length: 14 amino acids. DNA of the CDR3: TGTGCTAGTGGTCCGGGGAGGGGCAGGGATGAGCAGTTCTTC. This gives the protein CASGPGRGRDEQFF. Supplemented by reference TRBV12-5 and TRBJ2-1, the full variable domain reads DARVTQTPRHKVTEMGQEVTMRCQPILGHNTVFWYRQTMMQGLELLAYFRNRAPLDDSGMPKDRFSAEMPDATLATLKIQPSEPRDSAVYFCASGPGRGRDEQFFGPGTRLTVL.

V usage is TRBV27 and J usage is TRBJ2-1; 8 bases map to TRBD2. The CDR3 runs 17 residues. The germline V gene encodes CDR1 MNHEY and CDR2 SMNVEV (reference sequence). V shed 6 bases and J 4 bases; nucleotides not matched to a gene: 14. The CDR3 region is CASSPGLGLVVYNEQFF. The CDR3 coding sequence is TGTGCCAGCAGCCCTGGGTTGGGACTAGTGGTTTACAATGAGCAGTTCTTC.

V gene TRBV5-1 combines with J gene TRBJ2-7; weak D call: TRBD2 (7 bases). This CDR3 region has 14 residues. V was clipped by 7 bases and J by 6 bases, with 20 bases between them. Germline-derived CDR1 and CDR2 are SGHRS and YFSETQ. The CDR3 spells CASSPGQWGGEQYF. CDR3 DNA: TGCGCCAGCTCCCCCGGACAGTGGGGGGGCGAGCAGTACTTC.

The chain's CDR3 is CASTSAGWDQPQHF. The DNA for the CDR3 is TGTGCCAGTACTAGTGCAGGGTGGGATCAGCCCCAGCATTTT. The J gene is TRBJ1-5, the V gene TRBV19; the D gene is possibly TRBD1 (5 bases). The germline V gene has CDR1 LNHDA and CDR2 SQIVND (reference sequence). The CDR3 is 14 residues long. Trimming cost V 7 bases and J 5 bases, with 15 bases left between them.

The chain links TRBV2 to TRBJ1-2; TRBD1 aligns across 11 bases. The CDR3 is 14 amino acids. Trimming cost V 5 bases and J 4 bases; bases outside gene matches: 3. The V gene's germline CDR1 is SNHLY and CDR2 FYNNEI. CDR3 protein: CASSRDRGSYGYTF. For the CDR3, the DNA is TGTGCCAGCAGTCGGGACAGGGGGAGCTATGGCTACACCTTC.

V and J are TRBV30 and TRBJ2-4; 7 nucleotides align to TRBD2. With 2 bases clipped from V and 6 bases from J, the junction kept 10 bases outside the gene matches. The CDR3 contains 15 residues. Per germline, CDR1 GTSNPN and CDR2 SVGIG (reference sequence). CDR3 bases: TGTGCCTGGAGTTTTAAGGGACTACGGGGAAACATTCAGTACTTC. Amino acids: CAWSFKGLRGNIQYF.